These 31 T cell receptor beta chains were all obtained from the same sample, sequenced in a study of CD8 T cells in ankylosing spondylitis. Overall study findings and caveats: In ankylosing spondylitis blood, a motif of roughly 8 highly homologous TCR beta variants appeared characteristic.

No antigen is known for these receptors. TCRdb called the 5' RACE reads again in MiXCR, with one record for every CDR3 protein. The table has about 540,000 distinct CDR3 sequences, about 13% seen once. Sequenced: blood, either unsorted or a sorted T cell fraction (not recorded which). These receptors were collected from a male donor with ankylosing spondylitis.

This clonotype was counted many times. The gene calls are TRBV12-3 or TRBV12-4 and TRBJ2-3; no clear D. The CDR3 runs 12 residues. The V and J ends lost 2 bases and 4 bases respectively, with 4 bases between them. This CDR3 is CASSLLPDTQYF. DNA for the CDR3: TGTGCCAGCAGTTTACTACCAGATACGCAGTATTTT.

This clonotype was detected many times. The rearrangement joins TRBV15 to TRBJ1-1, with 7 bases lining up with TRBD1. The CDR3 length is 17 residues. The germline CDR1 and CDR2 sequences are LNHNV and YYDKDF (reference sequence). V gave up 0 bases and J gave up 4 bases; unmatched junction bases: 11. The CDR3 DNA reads TGTGCCACCAGCAGAGATCCTCCGAGAGGGGGCACCACTGAAGCTTTCTTT. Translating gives CATSRDPPRGGTTEAFF.

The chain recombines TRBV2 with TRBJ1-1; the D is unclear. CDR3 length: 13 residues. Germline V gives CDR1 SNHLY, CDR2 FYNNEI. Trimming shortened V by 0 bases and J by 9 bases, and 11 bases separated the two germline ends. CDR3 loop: CASSEAQQRKAFF. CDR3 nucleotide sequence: TGTGCCAGCAGTGAAGCGCAACAGAGGAAAGCTTTCTTT.

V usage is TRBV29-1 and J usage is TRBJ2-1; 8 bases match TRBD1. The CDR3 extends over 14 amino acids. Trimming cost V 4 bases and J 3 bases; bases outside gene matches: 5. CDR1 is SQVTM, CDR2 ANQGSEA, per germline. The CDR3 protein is CSVGRTGYYNEQFF. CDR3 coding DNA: TGCAGCGTTGGCCGGACAGGGTACTACAATGAGCAGTTCTTC.

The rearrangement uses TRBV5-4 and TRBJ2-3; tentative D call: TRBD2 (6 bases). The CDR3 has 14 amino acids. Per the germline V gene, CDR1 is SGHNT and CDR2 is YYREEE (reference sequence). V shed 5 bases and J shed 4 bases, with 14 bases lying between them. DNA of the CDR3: TGTGCCAGCAGACCCGGGAGTTCCCCAGATACGCAGTATTTT. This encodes CASRPGSSPDTQYF.

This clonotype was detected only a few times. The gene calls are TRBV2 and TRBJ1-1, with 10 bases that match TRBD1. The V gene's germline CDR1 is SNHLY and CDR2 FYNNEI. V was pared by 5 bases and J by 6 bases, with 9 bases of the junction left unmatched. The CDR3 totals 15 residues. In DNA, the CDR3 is TGTGCCAGCAGTCCCGGGACAGGGGTTTACGCTGAAGCTTTCTTT. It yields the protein CASSPGTGVYAEAFF.

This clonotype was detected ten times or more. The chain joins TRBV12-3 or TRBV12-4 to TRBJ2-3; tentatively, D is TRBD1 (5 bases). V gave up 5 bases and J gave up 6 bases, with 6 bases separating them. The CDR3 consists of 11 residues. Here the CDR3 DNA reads TGTGCCAGCAGTCACAGGGATACGCAGTATTTT. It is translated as CASSHRDTQYF.

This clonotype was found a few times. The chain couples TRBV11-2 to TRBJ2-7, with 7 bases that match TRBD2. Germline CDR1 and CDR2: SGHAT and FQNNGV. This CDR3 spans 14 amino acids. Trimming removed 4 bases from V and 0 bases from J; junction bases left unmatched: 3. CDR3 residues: CASSSGTISYEQYF. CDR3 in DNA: TGTGCCAGCAGCTCCGGGACTATCTCCTACGAGCAGTACTTC.

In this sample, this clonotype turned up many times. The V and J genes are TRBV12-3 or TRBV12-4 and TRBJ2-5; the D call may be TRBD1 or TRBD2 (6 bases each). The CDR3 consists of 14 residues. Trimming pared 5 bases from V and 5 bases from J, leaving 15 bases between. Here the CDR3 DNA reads TGTGCCAGCAGTCTCATGGGGGGCGGGGAGACCCAGTACTTC. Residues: CASSLMGGGETQYF.

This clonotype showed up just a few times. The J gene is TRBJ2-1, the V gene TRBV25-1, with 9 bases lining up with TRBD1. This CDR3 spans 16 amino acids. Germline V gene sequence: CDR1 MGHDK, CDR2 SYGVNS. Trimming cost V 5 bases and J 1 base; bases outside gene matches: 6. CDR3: CASSPRQGESYNEQFF. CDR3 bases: TGTGCCAGCAGTCCCCGACAGGGGGAGTCCTACAATGAGCAGTTCTTC.

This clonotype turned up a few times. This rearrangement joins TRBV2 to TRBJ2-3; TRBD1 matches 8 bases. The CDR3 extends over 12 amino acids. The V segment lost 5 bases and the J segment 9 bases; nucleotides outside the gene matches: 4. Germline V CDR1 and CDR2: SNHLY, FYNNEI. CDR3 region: CASSPDRVTQYF. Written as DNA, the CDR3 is TGTGCCAGCAGTCCGGACAGGGTAACGCAGTATTTT.

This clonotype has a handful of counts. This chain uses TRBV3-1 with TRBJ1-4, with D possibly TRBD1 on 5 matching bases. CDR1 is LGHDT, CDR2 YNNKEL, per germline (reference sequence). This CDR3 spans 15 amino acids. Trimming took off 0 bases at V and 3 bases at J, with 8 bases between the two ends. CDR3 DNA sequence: TGTGCCAGCAGCCAAGATTGGGGACCTAATGAAAAACTGTTTTTT. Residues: CASSQDWGPNEKLFF.

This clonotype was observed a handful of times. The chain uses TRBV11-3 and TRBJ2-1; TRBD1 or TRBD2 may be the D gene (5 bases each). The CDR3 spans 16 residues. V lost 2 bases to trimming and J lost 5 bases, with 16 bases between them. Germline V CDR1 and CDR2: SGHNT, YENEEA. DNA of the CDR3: TGTGCCAGCAGCTTATGGGTAGCGTCAGGGCACAATGAGCAGTTCTTC. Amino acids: CASSLWVASGHNEQFF.

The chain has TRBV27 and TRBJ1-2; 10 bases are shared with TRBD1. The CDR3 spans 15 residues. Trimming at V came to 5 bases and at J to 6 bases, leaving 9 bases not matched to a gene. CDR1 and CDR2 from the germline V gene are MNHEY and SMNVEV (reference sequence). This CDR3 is CASSERTGGLDGYTF. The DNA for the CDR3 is TGTGCCAGCAGTGAACGGACAGGGGGACTCGATGGCTACACCTTC.

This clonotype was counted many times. CDR3 sequence: CATSSSLTSVNTGELFF. The CDR3 bases are TGTGCCACCAGCAGCTCCTTGACTAGCGTGAACACCGGGGAGCTGTTTTTT. The genes are TRBV15 and TRBJ2-2; 8 bases are shared with TRBD2. Losses at the gene ends were 3 bases for V and 1 base for J; bases not matched to a gene: 7. From germline, CDR1 is LNHNV and CDR2 YYDKDF (reference sequence). This CDR3 contains 17 residues.

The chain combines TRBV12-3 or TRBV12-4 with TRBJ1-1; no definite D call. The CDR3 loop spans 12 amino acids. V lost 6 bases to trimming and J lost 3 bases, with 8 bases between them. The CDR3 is CASRLQYTEAFF. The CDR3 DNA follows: TGTGCCAGCAGACTCCAGTACACTGAAGCTTTCTTT.

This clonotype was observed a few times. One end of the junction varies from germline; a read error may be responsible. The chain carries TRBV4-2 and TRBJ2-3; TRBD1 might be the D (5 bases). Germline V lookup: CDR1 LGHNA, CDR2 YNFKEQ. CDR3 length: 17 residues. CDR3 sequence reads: CASGQLAGQSSTDTQYF. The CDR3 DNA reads TGTGCCAGCGGCCAACTGGCCGGACAATCTAGCACAGATACGCAGTATTTT.

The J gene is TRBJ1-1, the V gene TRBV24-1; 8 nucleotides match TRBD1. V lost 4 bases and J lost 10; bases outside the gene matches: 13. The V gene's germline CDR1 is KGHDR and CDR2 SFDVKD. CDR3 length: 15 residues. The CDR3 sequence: CATSDVSTGAGRAFF. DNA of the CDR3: TGTGCCACCAGTGACGTATCGACAGGGGCCGGTAGAGCTTTCTTT.

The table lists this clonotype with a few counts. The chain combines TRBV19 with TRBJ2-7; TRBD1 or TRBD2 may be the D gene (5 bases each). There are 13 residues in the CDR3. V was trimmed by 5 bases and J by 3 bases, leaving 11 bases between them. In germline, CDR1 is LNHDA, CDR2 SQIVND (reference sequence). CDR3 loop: CASSRDRGYEQYF. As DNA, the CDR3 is TGTGCCAGTAGTCGGGACCGTGGCTACGAGCAGTACTTC.

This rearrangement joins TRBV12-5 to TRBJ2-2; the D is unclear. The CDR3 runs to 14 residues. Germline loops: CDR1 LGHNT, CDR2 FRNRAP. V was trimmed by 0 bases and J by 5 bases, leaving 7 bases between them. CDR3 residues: CASGLVPGTGELFF. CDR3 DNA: TGTGCTAGTGGTTTGGTTCCAGGTACCGGGGAGCTGTTTTTT.

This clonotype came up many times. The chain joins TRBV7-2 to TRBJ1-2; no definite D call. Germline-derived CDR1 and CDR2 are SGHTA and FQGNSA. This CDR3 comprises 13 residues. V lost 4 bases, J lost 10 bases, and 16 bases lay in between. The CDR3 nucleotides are TGTGCCAGCAGCTCGCAGTTGGGATGGGACTACACCTTC. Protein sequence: CASSSQLGWDYTF.

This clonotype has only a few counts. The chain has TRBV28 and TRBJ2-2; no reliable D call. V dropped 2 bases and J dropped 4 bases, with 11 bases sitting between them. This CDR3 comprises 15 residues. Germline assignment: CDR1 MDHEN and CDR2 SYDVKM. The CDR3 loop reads CASSLLATGTGELFF. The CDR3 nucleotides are TGTGCCAGCAGTTTACTCGCAACTGGCACCGGGGAGCTGTTTTTT.

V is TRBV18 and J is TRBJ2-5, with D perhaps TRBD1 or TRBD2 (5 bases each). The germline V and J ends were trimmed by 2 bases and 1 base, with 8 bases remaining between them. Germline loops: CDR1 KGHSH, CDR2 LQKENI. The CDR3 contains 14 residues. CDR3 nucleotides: TGTGCCAGCTCACCATTCGGGGCCCAAGAGACCCAGTACTTC. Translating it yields CASSPFGAQETQYF.

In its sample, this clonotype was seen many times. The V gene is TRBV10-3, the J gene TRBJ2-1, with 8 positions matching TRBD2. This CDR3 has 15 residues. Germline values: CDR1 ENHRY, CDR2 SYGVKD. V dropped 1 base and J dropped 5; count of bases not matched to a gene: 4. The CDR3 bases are TGTGCCATCAGTGAGTGGCGGGAGGTCGACAATGAGCAGTTCTTC. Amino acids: CAISEWREVDNEQFF.

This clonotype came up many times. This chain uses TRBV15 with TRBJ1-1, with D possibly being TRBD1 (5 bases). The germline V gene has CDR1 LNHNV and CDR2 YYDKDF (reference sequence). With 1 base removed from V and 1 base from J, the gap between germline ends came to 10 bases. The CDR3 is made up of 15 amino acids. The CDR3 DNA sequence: TGTGCCACCAGCAGAGGTCCGGACACGAACACTGAAGCTTTCTTT. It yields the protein CATSRGPDTNTEAFF.

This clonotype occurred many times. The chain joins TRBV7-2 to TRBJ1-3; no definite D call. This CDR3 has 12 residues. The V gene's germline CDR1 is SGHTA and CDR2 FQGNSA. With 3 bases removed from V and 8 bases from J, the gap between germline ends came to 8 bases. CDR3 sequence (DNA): TGTGCCAGCAGCTTCGCCGGTGACACCATATATTTT. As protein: CASSFAGDTIYF.

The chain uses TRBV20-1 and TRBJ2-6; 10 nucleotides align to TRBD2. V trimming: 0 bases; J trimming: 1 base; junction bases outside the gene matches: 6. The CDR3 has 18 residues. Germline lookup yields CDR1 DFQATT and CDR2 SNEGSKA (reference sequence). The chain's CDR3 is CSARDMGLAFSGANVLTF. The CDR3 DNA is TGCAGTGCTAGAGATATGGGACTAGCGTTTTCTGGGGCCAACGTCCTGACTTTC.

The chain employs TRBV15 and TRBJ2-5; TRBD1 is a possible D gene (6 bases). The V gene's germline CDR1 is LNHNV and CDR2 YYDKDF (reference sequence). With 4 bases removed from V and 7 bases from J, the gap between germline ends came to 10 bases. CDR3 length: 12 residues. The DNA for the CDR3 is TGTGCCACCAGCATAATACAGGGGACCCAGTACTTC. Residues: CATSIIQGTQYF.

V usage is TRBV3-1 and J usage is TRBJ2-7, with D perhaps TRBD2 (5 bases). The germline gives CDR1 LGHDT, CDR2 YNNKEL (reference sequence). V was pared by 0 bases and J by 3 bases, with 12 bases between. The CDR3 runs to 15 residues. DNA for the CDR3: TGTGCCAGCAGCCAAGAGATCCTAGCTGTCTACGAGCAGTACTTC. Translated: CASSQEILAVYEQYF.

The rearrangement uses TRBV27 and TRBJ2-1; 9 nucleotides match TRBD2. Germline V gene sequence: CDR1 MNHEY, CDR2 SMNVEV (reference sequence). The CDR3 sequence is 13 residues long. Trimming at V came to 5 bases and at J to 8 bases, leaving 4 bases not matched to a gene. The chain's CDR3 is CASSPGTSYEQFF. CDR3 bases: TGTGCCAGCAGTCCGGGGACTAGCTATGAGCAGTTCTTC.

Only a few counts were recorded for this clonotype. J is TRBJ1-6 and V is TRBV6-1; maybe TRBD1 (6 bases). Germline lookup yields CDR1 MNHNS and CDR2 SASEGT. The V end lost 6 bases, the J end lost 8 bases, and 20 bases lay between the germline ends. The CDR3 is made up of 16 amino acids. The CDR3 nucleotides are TGTGCCAGCAGCCCCTGGACAGTCATTAAGGATTCACCCCTCCACTTT. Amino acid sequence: CASSPWTVIKDSPLHF.